This T cell receptor (beta chain) was captured by sequencing in a study of CD8+CD57+ T cells in acquired aplastic anemia. Germline trimming cut 5 bases from V and 4 bases from J; bases unmatched to any gene: 11. The CDR3 is 16 residues long. CDR1 MGHDK and CDR2 SYGVNS come from the germline V gene. The template for TCR beta VDJ and CDR3 sequence profiling was genomic DNA. TCRdb reprocessed the reads with MiXCR, giving one entry per CDR3 protein. Of 160,000 or so distinct CDR3 sequences detected, around half appear once; the ten largest clones hold 3.2%. Those patients picked for sequencing had displayed CD8+CD57+ cell expansion on flow cytometry. When blood sampling took place, the patients had received no therapy.

Source material: sorted CD4+, CD8+, or CD8+CD57+ T cells (not recorded which) from PBMCs. J is TRBJ2-3 and V is TRBV25-1; TRBD2 agrees at 8 bases. The clonotype comes from a human donor with aplastic anemia. In nucleotides, the CDR3 is TGTGCCAGCAGTAATTCGGCTGGGCGGGAGGCAGATACGCAGTATTTT. Translating it yields CASSNSAGREADTQYF.